This entry features one T cell receptor beta chain sequence. Its antigen remains unidentified. This entry belongs to a study of Ad26.COV2.S vaccination and SARS-CoV-2 variants. Sequenced by immunoSEQ multiplex PCR; TCRdb stores in-frame clones only, minus some. The table shows approximately 340,000 clones, with 92% occurring only once. CDR1 SGHTA and CDR2 FQGNSA come from the germline V gene. This CDR3 has 15 residues. With V trimmed by 5 bases and J by 8 bases, 9 bases remained unmatched. Study conclusions and caveats: Quantification of TCR breadth and depth may have yielded underestimates of total T cell responses.

Sequences were derived from peripheral blood, sampled after recovery from COVID-19. This TCR was sampled from a human donor who had recovered from COVID-19. The chain recombines TRBV7-2 with TRBJ2-1; the match to TRBD2 covers 10 bases. Here the CDR3 reads CASSRSGGALDEQFF. The CDR3 coding sequence is TGTGCCAGCAGCCGCAGCGGGGGGGCCCTAGATGAGCAGTTCTTC. The full variable domain, its missing parts supplied by reference TRBV7-2 and TRBJ2-1, is GAGVSQSPSNKVTEKGKDVELRCDPISGHTALYWYRQSLGQGLEFLIYFQGNSAPDKSGLPSDRFSAERTGGSVSTLTIQRTQQEDSAVYLCASSRSGGALDEQFFGPGTRLTVL.